Listed here is a single TCR beta chain. This clonotype was recorded at least ten times. Its cognate antigen has yet to be identified. Within one base of it there is no much larger clone, and no base qualities were kept. Reading the label with the study, this specimen's time point is: longitudinal time-point 2. Unsorted PBMC libraries were generated from 2 million PBMCs stored in RNAlater at -80 °C until RNA extraction. Peripheral blood was subjected to Ficoll-Hypaque density gradient centrifugation to isolate PBMCs, which were then cryopreserved in liquid nitrogen. This record comes from a study of neurological immune-mediated disorders (dated by TCRdb to between 2017 and 2020). With respect to the entire study: Peripheral blood TCR-beta repertoires from patients with HTLV-I-associated myelopathy (HAM/TSP), patients with multiple sclerosis, and healthy controls were compared in the study using UMI-based sequencing. Longitudinal samples, technical triplicates and paired sorted CD4+ and CD8+ T-cell subsets, alongside PBMC samples, were included among the approximately 110 TCR-beta libraries. Longitudinal HAM/TSP and healthy donors had 3 time-points each (about 3-45 month intervals). The cohort comprised roughly 70 subjects: around 15 HAM/TSP patients, 34 multiple sclerosis patients and 20 or so healthy controls. The study at large found these results: TCR clonal expansion was greatest in HAM/TSP patients and smallest in MS patients, who ranked below even healthy controls. Across subjects, expanded clones never shared an identical CDR3 amino acid sequence, which suggests that the TCR-beta repertoires in every group were private.

cDNA was synthesized by template-switch 5'RACE using a primer carrying a 10-nucleotide random unique molecular identifier by which each TCR transcript was tagged. Every sequencing run yielded over 170 million TCR-beta sequences covering 15-18 subjects. The RNeasy kit was used for extraction of total RNA. TCR-beta VDJ regions were amplified with primers for the TCR constant region and the 5'RACE anchor, using the KAPA Real-time Library Amplification kit. A first PCR added sample indexes and Illumina adaptors, after which a second PCR increased the library yield. After Ampure bead purification, the TCR product of roughly 650 bp was size-selected on a 2% E-gel SizeSelection system. Before pooling, library quality was assessed on a Bioanalyzer, concentration was determined with Qubit, and library quantification was performed with the Kapa Library Quantification kit. An Illumina HiSeq 2500 sequenced the libraries paired-end 2 x 150 bp. To increase sequence diversity, roughly 24-32% phiX was spiked into each library pool. The study's own analysis went as follows. Quality-filtered reads were processed with the UMI-based MiGEC pipeline, and over 75% of raw TCR sequences were removed by the MiGEC pipeline during error correction. VDJ genes were aligned to IMGT germline references, and each clonotype was defined by a unique CDR3 amino acid sequence together with V-J genes. Clonal expansion, Shannon diversity, and CDR3 relatedness (CalcPairwiseDistances, ClusterSamples) were evaluated with VDJtools, and phylogenetic trees were built with CLCbio workbench. Clones with at least 8 unique UMIs were defined as expanded, with this threshold being based on coefficient-of-variation modelling across technical triplicates. Using fastp trimming at Q25 and MiXCR clonotype assembly, TCRdb reanalyzed the public sequencing data and kept in-frame beta chains. Records with the same CDR3 protein are collapsed into one entry carrying the most frequent genes and DNA. TCRdb, not the authors, supplied the V and J calls. Present in this sample are roughly 49,000 distinct CDR3 sequences, roughly 14% of which were seen just once. Jointly, the top ten make up roughly 4.8% of the sample.

The germline V gene provides CDR1 MDHEN and CDR2 SYDVKM. The CDR3 goes from the cysteine to the phenylalanine over 17 residues. Only the CDR3 DNA stays, 51 bases, in frame from base 1. V trim: 4 bases; J trim: 5 bases; unmatched bases: 16. Recombination connected TRBV28 to TRBJ1-2; 7 nucleotides in the junction match TRBD1. Sequencing was performed on PBMCs. The TCR originated in a male donor with HTLV-1-associated myelopathy (HAM/TSP). The nucleotide sequence is given as TGTGCCAGCAGTTCCACCCCGACAGGGAGTTTGGGATATGGCTACACCTTC. It is translated as CASSSTPTGSLGYGYTF.